This T cell receptor beta chain originates from a study of siplizumab effects on memory and regulatory T cells. This clone has a handful of counts. Its cognate antigen is unknown. V shed 5 bases, J shed 1 base, and the junction held 6 bases outside the gene matches. The CDR3 runs 15 residues. CDR1 is SGHTA, CDR2 FQGTGA, per germline. General observations from the study: Researchers did not confirm the suppressive function of proliferating Tregs from siplizumab cultures. Roughly 75-97% of dividing CD4+ or CD8+ clones were without an attributable naive or memory phenotype.

Assays were performed on approximately 100,000 TCR templates per sample. This table comes from immunoSEQ multiplex PCR, and its TCRdb copy is limited to in-frame clones, with some not included. The sample lists around 100,000 clones; about 90% were seen once. This chain joins TRBV7-3 and TRBJ1-1; TRBD1 matches 8 bases. The sequence came from a human donor in good health. Sequenced material: Tregs sorted from blood. In DNA, the CDR3 is TGTGCCAGCAGCGCCTCAGGGGGCGCGAACACTGAAGCTTTCTTT. Its translation: CASSASGGANTEAFF.